These 29 T cell receptor beta chains were all obtained from the same sample, sequenced in a study of vaccination and CD4 T cells after COVID-19 (dated by TCRdb to the early 2020s). The label giving this sample's treatment or condition can be read as: approximately nine-day PBMC culture with coronavirus spike peptide pools or control peptides (ViraFEST assay). Antigens for these TCRs are unknown. Library preparation used PCR. Instrument on record: Illumina iSeq 100. At the Johns Hopkins FTIC core, DNA from the cultured CD4+ T cells underwent TCR sequencing with the Oncomine TCR Beta short-read assay. In-frame beta chains were kept once TCRdb had trimmed the public reads at Q25 with fastp and called clones with MiXCR. CDR3 protein duplicates are merged, each entry listing the most common genes and DNA. This sample is represented by about 16,000 distinct CDR3 sequences; roughly 56% of them were singletons. In total, the top ten clones hold 7.4% of the sample.

The sample was CD4+ T cells from blood, cultured in vitro. The source is a human donor who had recovered from COVID-19.

The chain has TRBV19 and TRBJ1-5, with 7 nucleotides matching TRBD1. The CDR3 covers 14 residues. Trimming cost V 3 bases and J 9 bases; bases outside gene matches: 8. Germline loops: CDR1 LNHDA, CDR2 SQIVND (reference sequence). The CDR3 reads CASSILQGTVPQHF. The CDR3 nucleotides are TGTGCCAGTAGTATCCTACAGGGGACCGTGCCCCAGCATTTT.

The gene calls are TRBV7-6 and TRBJ2-3; D is unclear. The CDR3 contains 14 residues. Germline V gene sequence: CDR1 SGHVS, CDR2 FNYEAQ. V was cut by 4 bases and J by 0 bases, with 8 bases left in between. CDR3 loop: CASSSPASTDTQYF. CDR3 coding DNA: TGTGCCAGCAGCTCACCAGCGAGCACAGATACGCAGTATTTT.

This rearrangement joins TRBV5-4 to TRBJ2-5, with D possibly matching TRBD1 (5 bases). CDR3 size: 13 residues. CDR1 SGHNT and CDR2 YYREEE come from the germline V gene (reference sequence). With 9 bases removed from V and 7 bases from J, the gap between germline ends came to 19 bases. The CDR3 is CANQNQGALTQYF. CDR3 nucleotides: TGTGCCAACCAAAACCAGGGCGCCTTGACCCAGTACTTC.

The V gene is TRBV15, the J gene TRBJ1-5; D ambiguous. In germline, CDR1 is LNHNV, CDR2 YYDKDF (reference sequence). V was shortened by 5 bases and J by 0 bases, with 8 bases between the two germline ends. There are 14 residues in the CDR3. The CDR3: CATSAADSNQPQHF. CDR3 DNA sequence: TGTGCCACCAGCGCAGCGGATAGCAATCAGCCCCAGCATTTT. The variable domain in full, completed from reference TRBV15 and TRBJ1-5, reads DAMVIQNPRYQVTQFGKPVTLSCSQTLNHNVMYWYQQKSSQAPKLLFHYYDKDFNNEADTPDNFQSRRPNTSFCFLDIRSPGLGDTAMYLCATSAADSNQPQHFGDGTRLSIL.

The chain links TRBV20-1 to TRBJ2-7, with TRBD2 matching over 9 bases. Germline assignment: CDR1 DFQATT and CDR2 SNEGSKA (reference sequence). The trim removed 6 bases at V and 2 bases at J, leaving 11 bases unmatched. The CDR3 is made up of 15 amino acids. The CDR3 spells CSASVPSGKPYEQYF. The CDR3 region has the DNA TGCAGTGCCAGCGTACCTAGCGGGAAACCCTACGAGCAGTACTTC.

The V and J genes are TRBV19 and TRBJ1-5, with a weak D call TRBD1 (5 bases). CDR3 length: 19 residues. Trimming pared 2 bases from V and 2 bases from J, leaving 22 bases between. Germline lookup yields CDR1 LNHDA and CDR2 SQIVND (reference sequence). CDR3 bases: TGTGCCAGTAGTATAATGGCCGGGACCCTCCCCTCGGGCAATCAGCCCCAGCATTTT. Its protein is CASSIMAGTLPSGNQPQHF.

A few counts support this clonotype. The gene calls are TRBV6-2 or TRBV6-3 and TRBJ1-2; maybe TRBD1 (5 bases). Germline V CDR1 and CDR2: MNHEY, SVGEGT. The ends were cut back, 2 bases at V and 3 bases at J, with 19 bases in the middle. The CDR3 runs to 17 residues. The CDR3 coding sequence is TGTGCCAGCAGTTACCTAGGGGCGATCCTCGAGGACTATGGCTACACCTTC. Translating gives CASSYLGAILEDYGYTF.

Only a few counts were recorded for this clonotype. The chain combines TRBV20-1 with TRBJ2-5, with 8 bases identical to TRBD2. V lost 3 bases, J lost 2 bases, and 5 bases stayed unmatched. CDR3 length: 14 amino acids. Looked up from germline, CDR1 is DFQATT and CDR2 is SNEGSKA (reference sequence). DNA of the CDR3: TGCAGTGCTAGCCGGACTAGCACACAAGAGACCCAGTACTTC. Its protein product is CSASRTSTQETQYF.

In this sample, this clonotype turned up a few times. The rearrangement links TRBV6-2 or TRBV6-3 to TRBJ1-5; D perhaps matches TRBD1 (5 bases). CDR1 MNHEY and CDR2 SVGEGT come from the germline V gene. The V gene lost 4 bases and the J gene lost 1 base, with 14 bases spanning the gap. This CDR3 spans 16 amino acids. The CDR3, as DNA: TGTGCCAGCAGTTCCCTCCTGGGGGGGAGCAATCAGCCCCAGCATTTT. It yields the protein CASSSLLGGSNQPQHF.

This clonotype was picked up a small number of times. The chain recombines TRBV11-2 with TRBJ2-5, with 12 bases fitting TRBD2. Germline V gene sequence: CDR1 SGHAT, CDR2 FQNNGV. V shed 4 bases, J shed 2 bases, and the junction held 8 bases outside the gene matches. The CDR3 sequence is 17 residues long. CDR3 DNA: TGTGCCAGCAGCTCCTCTAGCGGGGGGGCCCTTCAAGAGACCCAGTACTTC. Residues: CASSSSSGGALQETQYF. Complete variable domain (other parts from reference TRBV11-2 and TRBJ2-5): EAGVAQSPRYKIIEKRQSVAFWCNPISGHATLYWYQQILGQGPKLLIQFQNNGVVDDSQLPKDRFSAERLKGVDSTLKIQPAKLEDSAVYLCASSSSSGGALQETQYFGPGTRLLVL.

The chain recombines TRBV5-8 with TRBJ2-2, with D possibly TRBD1 on 5 matching bases. The CDR3 is 14 amino acids. The V gene's germline CDR1 is SGHTS and CDR2 YDEGEE. Deletions cut 5 bases from V and 1 base from J, with 9 bases between. The CDR3 is CASRARGNTGELFF. The DNA of the CDR3 is TGTGCCAGCAGGGCAAGGGGGAACACCGGGGAGCTGTTTTTT.

This chain connects TRBV6-1 to TRBJ1-5; 7 bases match TRBD1. Germline CDR1 MNHNS, CDR2 SASEGT. This CDR3 comprises 12 residues. J was trimmed by 6 bases and V by 7 bases; bases with no gene match: 3. The CDR3, as DNA: TGTGCCAGCAACTACAGGGGTCAGCCCCAGCATTTT. Protein sequence: CASNYRGQPQHF.

This clonotype was counted once. The chain carries TRBV5-4 and TRBJ1-1; no clear D gene. Germline CDR1 reads SGHNT; CDR2 reads YYREEE (reference sequence). There are 11 residues in the CDR3. V gave up 4 bases and J gave up 6 bases, with 7 bases separating them. The CDR3 here is CASSRKSEAFF. CDR3 coding DNA: TGTGCCAGCAGCCGCAAGTCTGAAGCTTTCTTT. The full variable domain, completed using reference TRBV5-4 and TRBJ1-1, is ETGVTQSPTHLIKTRGQQVTLRCSSQSGHNTVSWYQQALGQGPQFIFQYYREEENGRGNFPPRFSGLQFPNYSSELNVNALELDDSALYLCASSRKSEAFFGQGTRLTVV.

The chain combines TRBV11-3 with TRBJ2-3; the D call may be TRBD1 or TRBD2 (6 bases each). Looked up from germline, CDR1 is SGHNT and CDR2 is YENEEA. The CDR3 loop spans 15 amino acids. V was clipped by 5 bases and J by 5 bases, with 17 bases between them. CDR3 sequence: CASSPLGGIEDTQYF. For the CDR3, the DNA is TGTGCCAGCAGCCCTCTGGGGGGCATTGAAGATACGCAGTATTTT.

This chain links TRBV6-2 or TRBV6-3 with TRBJ2-3; the D call may be TRBD1 or TRBD2 (5 bases each). CDR1 and CDR2 (germline): MNHEY, SVGEGT. Between the trimmed V and J ends, which lost 2 bases and 2 bases, there was a span of 14 bases. This CDR3 comprises 16 residues. The chain's CDR3 is CASSYPRDETTDTQYF. CDR3 coding DNA: TGTGCCAGCAGTTACCCCCGGGACGAGACCACAGATACGCAGTATTTT.

The rearrangement links TRBV29-1 to TRBJ2-1; TRBD1 aligns across 8 bases. Germline values: CDR1 SQVTM, CDR2 ANQGSEA. There are 12 residues in the CDR3. J was trimmed by 11 bases and V by 6 bases; bases with no gene match: 9. The CDR3 DNA is TGCAGCGTCGGACAGGGAAGCGGGCAGCAGTTCTTC. Translated, it gives CSVGQGSGQQFF.

The CDR3 loop is CATSTNLVGGIRNQPQHF. The CDR3 nucleotides read TGTGCCACCAGTACGAACCTAGTGGGGGGAATACGCAATCAGCCCCAGCATTTT. V gene TRBV15 combines with J gene TRBJ1-5; weak D call: TRBD1 (5 bases). Trimming left V 6 bases short and J 2 bases short, with 23 bases between. The CDR3 runs 18 residues. Germline V lookup: CDR1 LNHNV, CDR2 YYDKDF (reference sequence).

The genes are TRBV20-1 and TRBJ1-2; possibly TRBD1 for D (5 bases). This CDR3 comprises 12 residues. Germline V gene sequence: CDR1 DFQATT, CDR2 SNEGSKA (reference sequence). The CDR3 DNA follows: TGCAGCATTCCAGGGCGCAACTATGGCTACACCTTC. Translating gives CSIPGRNYGYTF.

The CDR3 loop reads CASRLAGGTGELFF. The CDR3 bases are TGTGCCAGCAGGCTGGCCGGGGGCACCGGGGAGCTGTTTTTT. This chain links TRBV2 with TRBJ2-2; maybe TRBD2 (6 bases). Per germline, CDR1 SNHLY and CDR2 FYNNEI. V lost 6 bases to trimming and J lost 4 bases, with 12 bases between them. The CDR3 extends over 14 amino acids.

This chain uses TRBV7-2 with TRBJ2-1; D is uncertain. The CDR3 sequence is 12 residues long. Trimming cost V 4 bases and J 6 bases, with 7 bases left between them. The germline V gene encodes CDR1 SGHTA and CDR2 FQGNSA. The CDR3 region has the DNA TGTGCCAGCAGCTGGGGAAGCAATGAGCAGTTCTTC. Amino acids: CASSWGSNEQFF.

The rearrangement joins TRBV20-1 to TRBJ1-5; a possible D gene is TRBD1 (5 bases). The length of the CDR3 is 18 residues. Per germline, CDR1 DFQATT and CDR2 SNEGSKA (reference sequence). Trimming left V 4 bases short and J 0 bases short, with 22 bases between. The CDR3 reads CSATGEQSGGYSNQPQHF. CDR3 coding DNA: TGCAGTGCTACGGGAGAACAGTCGGGGGGTTATAGCAATCAGCCCCAGCATTTT.

V gene TRBV7-8 combines with J gene TRBJ1-1; D not resolved. The V end lost 5 bases, the J end lost 5 bases, and 18 bases lay between the germline ends. This CDR3 is built from 15 residues. The V gene's germline CDR1 is SGHVS and CDR2 FQNEAQ. The CDR3 sequence is CASSLMGLMGTEAFF. The CDR3 region has the DNA TGTGCCAGCAGCCTTATGGGGTTAATGGGGACTGAAGCTTTCTTT.

The chain has TRBV6-2 or TRBV6-3 and TRBJ2-7; D is unresolved. Trimming shortened V by 8 bases and J by 3 bases, and 8 bases separated the two germline ends. The CDR3 is made up of 11 amino acids. Germline V gives CDR1 MNHEY, CDR2 SVGEGT. CDR3 sequence (DNA): TGTGCCAGCGGAAGGTTCTACGAGCAGTACTTC. Amino acid sequence: CASGRFYEQYF.

The CDR3 region has the DNA TGTGCCATCGGAGAAAGTCAAGGCGTTCCGTACTTC. Encoded protein: CAIGESQGVPYF. This sequence joins TRBV10-3 and TRBJ2-5; D unresolved. The V end was cut by 8 bases, the J end by 13 bases, with 20 bases between. The CDR3 extends over 12 amino acids. Germline CDR1 reads ENHRY; CDR2 reads SYGVKD.

The rearrangement uses TRBV19 and TRBJ1-6; D unresolved. This CDR3 comprises 14 residues. Between the trimmed V and J ends, which lost 1 base and 7 bases, there was a span of 8 bases. Germline lookup yields CDR1 LNHDA and CDR2 SQIVND (reference sequence). The CDR3 sequence is CASSIALGNSPLHF. The CDR3, as DNA: TGTGCCAGTAGTATAGCCTTGGGGAATTCACCCCTCCACTTT.

The chain recombines TRBV5-1 with TRBJ2-7; 11 bases are shared with TRBD1. This CDR3 comprises 15 residues. Germline CDR1 SGHRS, CDR2 YFSETQ. With V trimmed by 0 bases and J by 6 bases, 5 bases remained unmatched. The CDR3 DNA reads as TGCGCCAGCAGCTTGGACCCCGGGACAGGGGGCGAGCAGTACTTC. It codes for CASSLDPGTGGEQYF.

The chain joins TRBV20-1 to TRBJ1-5; 8 nucleotides line up with TRBD1. Germline CDR1 and CDR2: DFQATT and SNEGSKA (reference sequence). Trimming cost V 6 bases and J 0 bases; bases outside gene matches: 10. The CDR3 length is 16 residues. The CDR3: CSANPGQASSNQPQHF. The CDR3 nucleotides read TGCAGTGCAAACCCGGGACAGGCTAGTAGCAATCAGCCCCAGCATTTT.

This chain links TRBV24-1 with TRBJ2-2; TRBD1 is a possible D gene (6 bases). This CDR3 contains 14 residues. Between the trimmed V and J ends, which lost 4 bases and 6 bases, there was a span of 11 bases. The V gene's germline CDR1 is KGHDR and CDR2 SFDVKD. CDR3 loop: CATSDTGLSGELFF. As DNA, the CDR3 is TGTGCCACCAGTGACACAGGGTTATCCGGGGAGCTGTTTTTT.

This chain uses TRBV20-1 with TRBJ2-7; D gene uncertain. The CDR3 has 14 residues. From germline, CDR1 is DFQATT and CDR2 SNEGSKA (reference sequence). The germline V and J ends were trimmed by 4 bases and 1 base, with 14 bases remaining between them. The CDR3 loop reads CSAIIPSRSYEQYF. The CDR3 DNA sequence: TGCAGTGCTATCATCCCCAGCAGGTCCTACGAGCAGTACTTC.